This T cell receptor (beta chain) was sequenced during a study of patients and donors after allogeneic stem cell transplantation. The CDR3 is made up of 15 amino acids. Germline values: CDR1 SEHNR, CDR2 FQNEAQ (reference sequence). V trimming: 6 bases; J trimming: 3 bases; junction bases outside the gene matches: 7. A few counts support this clonotype. In TCRdb, the RT-PCR reads were re-called with MiXCR into one record per CDR3 protein. The table includes some 200,000 distinct CDR3 sequences, 41% detected once. This sequence was found in a human donor who was either an allogeneic HSCT recipient or a stem cell or donor lymphocyte infusion donor (not recorded which). It is not recorded whose cells these are; they may come from a transplant donor. Sequenced material: blood, either unsorted or a sorted T cell fraction (not recorded which). J is TRBJ1-4 and V is TRBV7-9, with 7 bases aligning to TRBD1. The CDR3 DNA follows: TGTGCCAGCAGTAGACCTGGGACAGCTAATGAAAAACTGTTTTTT. Translating it yields CASSRPGTANEKLFF.